This T cell receptor beta chain was obtained from a study of Graves' ophthalmopathy and Graves' hyperthyroidism. Study-level background: Ahead of any treatment, peripheral blood was obtained at the initial diagnosis. Study-wide findings and caveats: A majority of expanded thyroid clonotypes exceeding 0.001 frequency were likewise present in blood.

No donor had other autoimmune disease, uncontrolled infection, pregnancy or lactation. As diagnostic evidence, clinical symptoms, serum thyroxine, TRAb, thyroid ultrasound and orbital computed tomography were relied upon. About this clonotype: Its antigen remains unknown.

RNA served as the template for amplifying TCR beta CDR3 regions. Following a first-round RT-PCR that used HTBI primers, a second-round multiplex PCR was carried out. TCRdb fed the multiplex PCR reads into MiXCR, producing one record per CDR3 protein. The table shows hundreds of thousands of distinct CDR3 sequences, with 14% occurring only once. V was clipped by 1 base and J by 4 bases, with 14 bases between them. Germline V CDR1 and CDR2: LNHNV, YYDKDF (reference sequence). CDR3 length: 15 residues. This rearrangement joins TRBV15 to TRBJ2-7; D perhaps matches TRBD2 (6 bases). Sequencing was done on a sample of blood. The receptor's source is a woman in her twenties or thirties with Graves' ophthalmopathy. The CDR3 loop reads CATSRVSGLSYEQYF. CDR3 sequence (DNA): TGTGCCACCAGCAGAGTCTCCGGACTATCTTACGAGCAGTACTTC.